This T cell receptor (beta chain) was recorded in a study of T cells in Graves' hyperthyroidism and ophthalmopathy (dated by TCRdb to the late 2010s). As for the study more broadly: Peripheral blood samples were taken at initial diagnosis, before any treatment was given. TCR V-J signatures able to tell the groups apart were searched for in a discovery cohort of about a hundred patients, of whom roughly 42 had Graves' ophthalmopathy and more than 55 had stable Graves' hyperthyroidism. The paper describes TCR Vbeta CDR3 sequencing of 130 to 150 peripheral blood samples, made up of roughly 40 ophthalmopathy patients, around 78 hyperthyroidism patients and about 17 progressor patients. For training and testing, the roughly 93 patients in the discovery cohort were randomly divided in a 7:3 ratio. Following sampling, methimazole starting at 30 mg daily was given to hyperthyroidism patients, and high-dose intravenous methylprednisolone was given to ophthalmopathy patients. Thyroid tissue and blood T-cell repertoires from six Graves' hyperthyroidism patients were also compared in the study. Prospective prediction of ophthalmopathy was tested in an independent validation cohort consisting of roughly 20 hyperthyroidism patients and more than 15 patients who later progressed to ophthalmopathy. The investigation overall reported the following: A model built on a 13 V-J signature distinguished ophthalmopathy from stable hyperthyroidism, reaching 85% to 90% sensitivity and 81.08% specificity in cross-validation and 80%/75% in testing. Most expanded thyroid clonotypes (frequency above 0.001) were also detected in blood, suggesting blood repertoires may reflect thyroid immune responses. During validation, the model predicted progression to ophthalmopathy a median of about 6.3 months ahead of onset, with more than 60% sensitivity and 72% to 80% specificity. Sample size was not statistically predetermined, and investigators were not blinded to group allocation.

The TCR beta CDR3 regions were amplified from the RNA transcripts. For the first round of RT-PCR on the TCR CDR3, the HTBI primer set was used together with the Qiagen OneStep RT-PCR kit. Libraries were constructed in a second round of multiplex PCR, after which size selection and purification were performed. The libraries were sequenced on an Illumina HiSeq2000 using paired-end 100 bp reads. The original pipeline was this. Raw data were processed with SOAPnuke, discarding reads with adapters, uncalled bases, mean Phred below 15, or no exact constant-primer or identifier match. COPE v1.2.5 was used to merge the high-quality paired reads, and each unique nucleotide sequence was defined as a clonotype. MiTCR v1.1 was used to align clonotypes to the IMGT TRBV, TRBD and TRBJ reference segments. The analysis was restricted to V-J combinations with a frequency above 0.0001, which together covered about 99% of the repertoires. The TCS score was defined as the ratio of F50 (clonal expansion) to E x V (chaos), calculated using BLOSUM62-based TCRdist between CDR3 peptides within each V-J. Welch's t-statistics and random forest reduced 500 to 650 V-J features to 10 to 15, which were used in a naive Bayes classifier (R e1071). The Morisita-Horn index was used to measure how similar the thyroid and blood repertoires were. The public reads were reanalyzed by TCRdb: fastp trimming at Q25, MiXCR alignment, in-frame beta chains only. Rows merge per CDR3 protein into single entries with the most common DNA and genes. TCRdb, not the original authors, processed these V and J calls. The sample contains nearly 750,000 distinct CDR3 sequences, under 45% of them found a single time. The ten biggest clones cover around a third of the sample.

Stable Graves' hyperthyroidism was defined as the absence of progression to ophthalmopathy over 18 months of follow-up. Hyperthyroidism patients were newly diagnosed, with disease duration under 2 months, and aged 18 to 65 years. The study excluded patients with uncontrolled infections, other autoimmune diseases, pregnancy or lactation. Diagnoses relied on clinical symptoms, serum thyroxine and TRAb, thyroid ultrasound and orbital computed tomography. Ficoll-Paque density gradient centrifugation was used to isolate PBMCs from approximately 11 ml of fresh peripheral blood. Trizol reagent was used to extract total RNA, and RNA quality was then checked on an Agilent 2100 Bioanalyzer. Taken from cysteine to phenylalanine, the CDR3 has 15 residues. Only the CDR3 part of the read is kept: 45 bases, read in frame from the first base. The V and J ends are trimmed by 4 bases and 7 bases, leaving 16 bases between them. CDR1 and CDR2 (KGHDR, SFDVKD) derive from the germline V gene.

Concerning this clonotype: Its antigen target is currently unknown. No much larger clone is present one base from it, and per-base qualities are unavailable.

Specimen: blood. This TCR was recovered from a woman aged 40 to 50 with Graves' hyperthyroidism. The chain links TRBV24-1 with TRBJ2-1; TRBD1 is a possible D gene, resting on 6 matching bases. For the CDR3, the sequence is CATSELDRSRNEQFF. The sequence in DNA is TGTGCCACCAGTGAGTTAGACAGGTCTCGGAATGAGCAGTTCTTC.